This T cell receptor (beta chain) derives from a study of metastatic and nonmetastatic thyroid tumors. Study details: Across blood and tumor or nodule tissue, repertoires from malignant and benign thyroid patients were compared with one another.

Thyroid surgery was preceded by no treatment in any patient. Whole-study results and caveats: The study reportedly found significantly higher TCR beta diversity in malignant thyroid tumors than benign nodules, in blood and tumor.

This clone came up a few times. The antigen remains unidentified. The germline gives CDR1 SGHNT, CDR2 YYREEE (reference sequence). Trimming removed 4 bases at V and 4 bases at J, with 15 bases between. The CDR3 runs 14 residues. Original data processing: Variation in CDR3 across clinicopathological groups served as the basis for constructing a distant-metastasis classifier in papillary thyroid cancer. MiXCR was used by TCRdb to re-call the PCR reads. The authors' filters were not applied to this entry. The sample comprises 35,000 to 40,000 clones, about 26% of which are singletons, and approximately 11% rests with the top ten.

The receptor was derived from a male donor with papillary thyroid cancer or a benign thyroid nodule (not recorded which). Some clones in this sample may be carry-over from other donors' samples. The sample taken for sequencing was blood. This chain connects TRBV5-4 to TRBJ2-7; D is unresolved. The CDR3 sequence: CASSLGYSQYEQYF. CDR3 nucleotides: TGTGCCAGCAGCCTCGGGTACAGTCAATACGAGCAGTACTTC.